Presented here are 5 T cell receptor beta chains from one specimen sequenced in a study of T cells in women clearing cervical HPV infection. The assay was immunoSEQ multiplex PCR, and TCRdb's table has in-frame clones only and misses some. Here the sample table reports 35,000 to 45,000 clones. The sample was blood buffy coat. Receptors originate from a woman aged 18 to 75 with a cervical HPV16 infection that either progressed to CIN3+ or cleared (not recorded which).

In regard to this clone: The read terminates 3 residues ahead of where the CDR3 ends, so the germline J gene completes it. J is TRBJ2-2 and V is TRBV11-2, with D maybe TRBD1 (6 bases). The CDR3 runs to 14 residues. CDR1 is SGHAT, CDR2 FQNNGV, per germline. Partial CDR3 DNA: TGTGCCAGCAGACGGGCAGGGGTGGGTGAAAAG. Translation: CASRRAGVGEK. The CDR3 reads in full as CASRRAGVGEKLFF. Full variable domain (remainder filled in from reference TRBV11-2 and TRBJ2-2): EAGVAQSPRYKIIEKRQSVAFWCNPISGHATLYWYQQILGQGPKLLIQFQNNGVVDDSQLPKDRFSAERLKGVDSTLKIQPAKLEDSAVYLCASRRAGVGEKLFFGEGSRLTVL.

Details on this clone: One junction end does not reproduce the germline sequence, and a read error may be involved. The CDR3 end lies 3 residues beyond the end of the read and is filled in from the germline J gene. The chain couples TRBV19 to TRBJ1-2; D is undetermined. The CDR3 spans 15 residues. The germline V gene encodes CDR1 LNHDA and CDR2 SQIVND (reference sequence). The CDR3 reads CAGSIVPVLNYGYTF. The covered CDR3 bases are TGTGCCGGTAGTATTGTCCCGGTCCTTAACTATGGC.

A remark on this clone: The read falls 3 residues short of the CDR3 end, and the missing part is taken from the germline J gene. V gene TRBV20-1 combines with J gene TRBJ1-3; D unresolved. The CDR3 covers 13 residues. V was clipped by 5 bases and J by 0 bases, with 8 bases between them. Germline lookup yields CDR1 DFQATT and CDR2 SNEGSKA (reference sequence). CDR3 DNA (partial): TGCAGTGCTGGAACAGTCTCTGGAAACACC. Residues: CSAGTVSGNT. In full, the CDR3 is CSAGTVSGNTIYF.

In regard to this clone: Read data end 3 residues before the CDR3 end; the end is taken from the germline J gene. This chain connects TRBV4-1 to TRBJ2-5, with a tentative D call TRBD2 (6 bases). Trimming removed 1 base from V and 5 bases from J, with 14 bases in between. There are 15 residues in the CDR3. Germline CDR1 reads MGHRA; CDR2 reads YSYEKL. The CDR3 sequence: CASSQAEGIVETQYF. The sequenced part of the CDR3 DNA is TGCGCCAGCAGCCAAGCGGAGGGGATTGTGGAGACC.

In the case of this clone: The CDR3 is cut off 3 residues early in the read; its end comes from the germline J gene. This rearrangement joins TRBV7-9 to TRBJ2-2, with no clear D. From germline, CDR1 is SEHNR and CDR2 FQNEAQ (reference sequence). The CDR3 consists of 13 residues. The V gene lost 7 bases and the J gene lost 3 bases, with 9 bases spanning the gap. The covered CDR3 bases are TGTGCCAGCACCGCAAGGGACACCGGGGAG. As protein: CASTARDTGE. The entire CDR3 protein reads CASTARDTGELFF.